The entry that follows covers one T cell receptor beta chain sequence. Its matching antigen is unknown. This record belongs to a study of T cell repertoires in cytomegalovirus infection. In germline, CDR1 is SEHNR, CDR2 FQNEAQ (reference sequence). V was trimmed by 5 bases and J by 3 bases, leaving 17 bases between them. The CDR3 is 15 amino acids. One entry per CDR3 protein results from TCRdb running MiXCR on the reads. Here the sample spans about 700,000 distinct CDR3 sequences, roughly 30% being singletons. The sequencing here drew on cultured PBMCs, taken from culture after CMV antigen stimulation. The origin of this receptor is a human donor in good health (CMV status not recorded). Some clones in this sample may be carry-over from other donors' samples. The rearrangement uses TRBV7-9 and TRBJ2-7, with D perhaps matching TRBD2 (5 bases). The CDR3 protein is CASSRGRTADYEQYF. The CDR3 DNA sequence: TGTGCCAGCAGCAGAGGCCGGACTGCAGACTACGAGCAGTACTTC.